These 23 T cell receptor beta chains originate from one sample sequenced in a study of blood T cells in healthy people across ages. Alongside a J-beta primer mix, a sample-barcoded 5' primer served in a second PCR lasting roughly 7 to 11 cycles. TCRdb reprocessed the 5' RACE reads via MiXCR and lists one record per CDR3 protein. The sample yields approximately 770,000 distinct CDR3 sequences, roughly 50% seen once. Sequencing was performed on blood. Receptors originate from a man aged 30 to 45 in good health.

This chain joins TRBV13 and TRBJ1-2; D gene uncertain. The CDR3 loop spans 12 amino acids. Trimming left V 4 bases short and J 6 bases short, with 9 bases between. Germline CDR1 reads PRHDT; CDR2 reads FYEKMQ (reference sequence). The CDR3 DNA reads TGTGCCAGCAGCTCCGGGCGTCATGGCTACACCTTC. Protein sequence: CASSSGRHGYTF.

The rearrangement links TRBV5-5 to TRBJ2-3; D gene uncertain. CDR1 SGHKS and CDR2 YYEKEE come from the germline V gene (reference sequence). CDR3 length: 15 amino acids. V lost 1 base and J lost 0, with 9 bases in between. The CDR3 DNA follows: TGTGCCAGCAGCTTGAGACCCCCGAGCACAGATACGCAGTATTTT. This sequence encodes CASSLRPPSTDTQYF.

The rearrangement uses TRBV19 and TRBJ1-2; D remains unclear. V was clipped by 3 bases and J by 8 bases, with 10 bases between them. Germline CDR1 is LNHDA and CDR2 is SQIVND (reference sequence). This CDR3 region has 12 residues. CDR3 in amino acids: CASSIPRSGYTF. The CDR3 DNA follows: TGTGCCAGTAGTATTCCCCGGTCCGGCTACACCTTC.

The V gene is TRBV2, the J gene TRBJ2-7, with TRBD1 matching over 7 bases. Germline V CDR1 and CDR2: SNHLY, FYNNEI. The CDR3 length is 14 residues. J gave up 7 bases and V 4 bases, and 10 bases lay outside the gene matches. CDR3 coding DNA: TGTGCCAGCAGTGCTGGGACAGCTCACAATGAGCAGTACTTC. It encodes CASSAGTAHNEQYF. Complete variable domain (other parts from reference TRBV2 and TRBJ2-7): EPEVTQTPSHQVTQMGQEVILRCVPISNHLYFYWYRQILGQKVEFLVSFYNNEISEKSEIFDDQFSVERPDGSNFTLKIRSTKLEDSAMYFCASSAGTAHNEQYFGPGTRLTVT.

This clonotype has only one observation. The chain links TRBV13 to TRBJ2-3; D is possibly TRBD1 (6 bases). V lost 2 bases to trimming and J lost 1 base, with 10 bases between them. Germline values: CDR1 PRHDT, CDR2 FYEKMQ (reference sequence). The CDR3 totals 15 residues. DNA for the CDR3: TGTGCCAGCAGCTTATTACAGGGAGGCACAGATACGCAGTATTTT. The encoded protein is CASSLLQGGTDTQYF.

This chain uses TRBV6-1 with TRBJ2-6; 7 positions agree with TRBD1. The germline V gene has CDR1 MNHNS and CDR2 SASEGT. V shed 5 bases and J 0 bases; nucleotides not matched to a gene: 10. The CDR3 extends over 18 amino acids. The CDR3 DNA follows: TGTGCCAGCAGTAAGCTCCGGGACAGCTTCTCTGGGGCCAACGTCCTGACTTTC. Its protein is CASSKLRDSFSGANVLTF.

Only one count was recorded for this clonotype. V and J are TRBV7-6 and TRBJ2-5, with D hard to call. Deletions cut 4 bases from V and 1 base from J, with 13 bases between. The CDR3 runs 15 residues. The germline CDR1 and CDR2 sequences are SGHVS and FNYEAQ. The CDR3 DNA reads TGTGCCAGCAGCTCCCGGGCGGAATCCCAAGAGACCCAGTACTTC. It translates to CASSSRAESQETQYF.

This clonotype was seen a few times. The V and J genes are TRBV29-1 and TRBJ2-7, with 8 bases fitting TRBD2. With V trimmed by 4 bases and J by 5 bases, 1 base remained unmatched. The CDR3 runs to 11 residues. Germline CDR1 is SQVTM and CDR2 is ANQGSEA. The CDR3 DNA reads TGCAGCGTTGCGGGAGGGGACGAGCAGTACTTC. Its translation: CSVAGGDEQYF.

This clonotype was counted many times. The genes are TRBV9 and TRBJ2-1, with D possibly matching TRBD2 (5 bases). Germline V lookup: CDR1 SGDLS, CDR2 YYNGEE. This CDR3 is 14 amino acids long. Trimming removed 4 bases at V and 6 bases at J, with 14 bases between. CDR3 sequence reads: CASSPGSNINEQFF. CDR3 bases: TGTGCCAGCAGCCCGGGATCCAATATCAATGAGCAGTTCTTC.

This chain links TRBV11-2 with TRBJ2-6; 9 bases agree with TRBD2. From germline, CDR1 is SGHAT and CDR2 FQNNGV. The J segment lost 1 base and the V segment lost 3 bases, leaving 4 bases of the junction unmatched. The length of the CDR3 is 17 residues. CDR3 protein: CASSFFSGSSGANVLTF. The DNA of the CDR3 is TGTGCCAGCAGCTTTTTTAGCGGGAGTTCTGGGGCCAACGTCCTGACTTTC. The full variable domain, its missing parts supplied by reference TRBV11-2 and TRBJ2-6, is EAGVAQSPRYKIIEKRQSVAFWCNPISGHATLYWYQQILGQGPKLLIQFQNNGVVDDSQLPKDRFSAERLKGVDSTLKIQPAKLEDSAVYLCASSFFSGSSGANVLTFGAGSRLTVL.

The chain carries TRBV7-2 and TRBJ2-3; 8 bases align to TRBD2. V trimming: 5 bases; J trimming: 4 bases; junction bases outside the gene matches: 5. CDR3 length: 14 amino acids. Per the germline V gene, CDR1 is SGHTA and CDR2 is FQGNSA. The CDR3 DNA reads as TGTGCCAGCAGCCTTGAACTAGCGGCAGATACGCAGTATTTT. Translation: CASSLELAADTQYF.

The chain links TRBV4-2 to TRBJ2-1; TRBD2 matches 8 bases. CDR3 length: 15 residues. Germline V gene lookup returns CDR1 LGHNA and CDR2 YNFKEQ. V lost 1 base, J lost 5 bases, and 4 bases stayed unmatched. The DNA for the CDR3 is TGTGCCAGCAGCCAAGTTAGCGGGGATAACAATGAGCAGTTCTTC. Translating gives CASSQVSGDNNEQFF.

Points on this clonotype: It is unclear where the CDR3 begins or ends on the DNA, so no DNA is shown, and the CDR3 is as TCRdb lists it. The chain is built from TRBV11-3 and TRBJ2-1; TRBD1, the table's D call, lacks a check against the DNA. Germline values: CDR1 SGHNT, CDR2 YENEEA. The CDR3 contains 13 residues when both ends are counted. The CDR3 sequence: CASSSGQGNEQFF.

The CDR3 sequence is CASSFFGQGEIQYF. The CDR3 DNA follows: TGTGCCAGCAGTTTTTTTGGGCAGGGCGAAATTCAGTACTTC. The chain joins TRBV12-3 or TRBV12-4 to TRBJ2-5; TRBD1 is a possible D gene (5 bases). The length of the CDR3 is 14 residues. V dropped 3 bases and J dropped 11 bases, with 19 bases sitting between them.

J is TRBJ1-1 and V is TRBV2, with D possibly TRBD1 on 5 matching bases. Trimming took off 9 bases at V and 0 bases at J, with 14 bases between the two ends. Germline V CDR1 and CDR2: SNHLY, FYNNEI. This CDR3 region has 14 residues. CDR3 in amino acids: CASGGRDLNTEAFF. The CDR3, as DNA: TGTGCCAGTGGGGGGAGGGATTTGAACACTGAAGCTTTCTTT.

The chain uses TRBV20-1 and TRBJ2-4, with 8 nucleotides matching TRBD2. The V and J ends lost 6 bases and 2 bases, in that order; junction bases with no gene match: 12. Germline-derived CDR1 and CDR2 are DFQATT and SNEGSKA (reference sequence). The CDR3 has 16 residues. CDR3 protein: CSAGSQAGAPKNIQYF. The CDR3 DNA sequence: TGCAGTGCCGGGTCCCAAGCGGGGGCCCCCAAAAACATTCAGTACTTC.

To note about this clonotype: A single base separates this from a much larger clone, so it may be a read error. The V call is TRBV24-1, the J call TRBJ2-1; D uncertain. This CDR3 is 13 amino acids long. V was cut by 4 bases and J by 15 bases, with 18 bases left in between. Per germline, CDR1 KGHDR and CDR2 SFDVKD. In DNA form, the CDR3 reads TGTGCCACCAGTGACTCGGCCCTTAGGATGGGGTTCTTC. Amino acid sequence: CATSDSALRMGFF.

The V gene is TRBV12-3 or TRBV12-4, the J gene TRBJ1-5, with unresolved D. The CDR3 consists of 12 residues. V lost 3 bases, J lost 13 bases, and 13 bases lay in between. The CDR3 DNA sequence: TGTGCCAGCAGTTTGGGTCATCCGTCACAGCATTTT. Residues: CASSLGHPSQHF.

This chain connects TRBV27 to TRBJ2-3, with D uncertain. The CDR3 consists of 13 residues. The germline V and J ends were trimmed by 0 bases and 2 bases, with 3 bases remaining between them. The germline gives CDR1 MNHEY, CDR2 SMNVEV (reference sequence). As DNA, the CDR3 is TGTGCCAGCAGTTTATCGTTCACAGATACGCAGTATTTT. This sequence encodes CASSLSFTDTQYF.

The J gene is TRBJ2-1, the V gene TRBV3-1, with 9 bases lining up with TRBD2. The CDR3 consists of 17 residues. The V segment lost 0 bases and the J segment 6 bases; nucleotides outside the gene matches: 9. Germline CDR1 reads LGHDT; CDR2 reads YNNKEL (reference sequence). The CDR3: CASSQDYGAGGSNEQFF. The CDR3 region has the DNA TGTGCCAGCAGCCAAGATTACGGAGCGGGAGGATCCAATGAGCAGTTCTTC.

This clonotype was detected only a few times. The chain links TRBV20-1 to TRBJ2-4; D might be TRBD2 (5 bases). The CDR3 contains 15 residues. CDR1 is DFQATT, CDR2 SNEGSKA, per germline (reference sequence). V shed 5 bases and J shed 2 bases, with 16 bases lying between them. CDR3 amino acids: CSAGLPGITKNIQYF. For the CDR3, the DNA is TGCAGTGCTGGGCTGCCCGGGATTACCAAAAACATTCAGTACTTC.

The V gene is TRBV28, the J gene TRBJ2-1, with D possibly being TRBD2 (5 bases). Trimming removed 2 bases at V and 7 bases at J, with 15 bases between. The CDR3 sequence is 15 residues long. Germline lookup yields CDR1 MDHEN and CDR2 SYDVKM. The DNA of the CDR3 is TGTGCCAGCAGTTTAGGAGCGTCGGGGTCTAATGAGCAGTTCTTC. This encodes CASSLGASGSNEQFF.

The chain combines TRBV29-1 with TRBJ1-1; D is ambiguous. V lost 0 bases, J lost 11 bases, and 7 bases lay in between. From germline, CDR1 is SQVTM and CDR2 ANQGSEA. CDR3 length: 10 residues. CDR3 protein: CSVEDTTAFF. Written as DNA, the CDR3 is TGCAGCGTTGAAGATACTACCGCTTTCTTT.